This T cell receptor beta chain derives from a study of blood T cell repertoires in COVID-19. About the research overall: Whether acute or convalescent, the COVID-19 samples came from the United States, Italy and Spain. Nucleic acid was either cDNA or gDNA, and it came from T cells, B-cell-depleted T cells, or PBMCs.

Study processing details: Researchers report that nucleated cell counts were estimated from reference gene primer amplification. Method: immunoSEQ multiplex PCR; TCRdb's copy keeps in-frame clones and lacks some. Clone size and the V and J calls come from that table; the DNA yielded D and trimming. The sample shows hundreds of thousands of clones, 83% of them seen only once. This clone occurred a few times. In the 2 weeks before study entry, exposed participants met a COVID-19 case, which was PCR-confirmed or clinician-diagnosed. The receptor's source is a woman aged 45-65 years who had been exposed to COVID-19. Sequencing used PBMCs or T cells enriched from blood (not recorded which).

CDR3: CASSFNGDYGYTF. Here the CDR3 DNA reads TGTGCCAGCAGTTTTAACGGGGACTATGGCTACACCTTC. J is TRBJ1-2 and V is TRBV27; D is uncertain. The V gene's germline CDR1 is MNHEY and CDR2 SMNVEV (reference sequence). The ends were cut back, 3 bases at V and 3 bases at J, with 8 bases in the middle. The CDR3 is 13 amino acids.